The next 3 T cell receptor beta chains were all read from a single sample in a study of blood T cell repertoires in COVID-19. The method was immunoSEQ multiplex PCR; TCRdb's version includes in-frame clones alone and lacks a portion of them. This sample yields 200,000 to 300,000 clones, of which roughly 79% are seen a single time; around 7.5% belongs to the top ten. The sample taken for sequencing was peripheral blood. Source of these receptors: a woman of 80 years or more with COVID-19, enrolled during active disease.

The rearrangement links TRBV7-8 to TRBJ1-2; 7 nucleotides match TRBD1. Looked up from germline, CDR1 is SGHVS and CDR2 is FQNEAQ. The trim removed 5 bases at V and 10 bases at J, leaving 16 bases unmatched. There are 15 residues in the CDR3. CDR3: CASSPLPGQTNFYTF. DNA of the CDR3: TGTGCCAGCAGCCCGCTACCGGGACAGACCAATTTCTACACCTTC.

V usage is TRBV7-8 and J usage is TRBJ2-5; tentatively, D is TRBD2 (6 bases). V gave up 0 bases and J gave up 2 bases, with 7 bases separating them. CDR3 length: 14 residues. CDR1 SGHVS and CDR2 FQNEAQ come from the germline V gene. The CDR3 region is CASSLASGQETQYF. CDR3 nucleotides: TGTGCCAGCAGCTTAGCTAGCGGACAAGAGACCCAGTACTTC. The variable domain in full, completed from reference TRBV7-8 and TRBJ2-5, reads GAGVSQSPRYKVAKRGQDVALRCDPISGHVSLFWYQQALGQGPEFLTYFQNEAQLDKSGLPSDRFFAERPEGSVSTLKIQRTQQEDSAVYLCASSLASGQETQYFGPGTRLLVL.

V is TRBV7-3 and J is TRBJ2-1; D is uncertain. Between the trimmed V and J ends, which lost 0 bases and 8 bases, there was a span of 11 bases. From germline, CDR1 is SGHTA and CDR2 FQGTGA. The CDR3 covers 14 residues. CDR3 bases: TGTGCCAGCAGCTTAACAAGTCGGGTCCATGAGCAGTTCTTC. As protein: CASSLTSRVHEQFF. Full variable domain (missing parts from reference TRBV7-3 and TRBJ2-1): GAGVSQTPSNKVTEKGKYVELRCDPISGHTALYWYRQSLGQGPEFLIYFQGTGAADDSGLPNDRFFAVRPEGSVSTLKIQRTERGDSAVYLCASSLTSRVHEQFFGPGTRLTVL.